Sequencing of this T cell receptor beta chain was carried out in a study of circulating and synovial CD4+ cells in juvenile arthritis. TCRdb's copy holds only in-frame clones and misses some; the assay was immunoSEQ multiplex PCR. The profile shows about 34,000 clones, about 95% of them singletons. From germline, CDR1 is GTSNPN and CDR2 SVGIG (reference sequence). This CDR3 is 14 amino acids long. V dropped 0 bases and J dropped 0 bases, with 5 bases sitting between them. This clonotype was obtained from a human donor with juvenile idiopathic arthritis. V is TRBV30 and J is TRBJ1-4; D call uncertain. Sequencing input: CD4+ T cells from blood. The CDR3 region has the DNA TGTGCCTGGAGTGTAGCCGCAACTAATGAAAAACTGTTTTTT. Translated, it gives CAWSVAATNEKLFF.